This T cell receptor (beta chain) stems from a study of shared clonotypes between healthy human individuals. Donors comprised healthy HIV-negative adults lacking recent acute infections or vaccinations. CDR1 MNHEY and CDR2 SMNVEV come from the germline V gene (reference sequence). V was trimmed by 6 bases and J by 6 bases, leaving 15 bases between them. This CDR3 region has 13 residues. Evenly divided among several immunoSEQ plates was the genomic DNA of each subset. The repertoire was sequenced with immunoSEQ multiplex PCR; TCRdb's copy has only in-frame clones and lacks some. In the table there are 2 million to 3 million clones, 80% to 95% of which are singletons.

Sequencing input: naive CD4+ T cells from PBMCs. Stated subset: CD45RA+ positively selected. The sequence came from a man between 18 and 29 years old in good health. Some clones in this sample may be carry-over from other donors' samples. This sequence joins TRBV27 and TRBJ2-7, with D hard to call. CDR3 amino acids: CASRLVGFPEQYF. The CDR3 DNA reads TGTGCCAGCAGGCTTGTCGGGTTTCCCGAGCAGTACTTC.